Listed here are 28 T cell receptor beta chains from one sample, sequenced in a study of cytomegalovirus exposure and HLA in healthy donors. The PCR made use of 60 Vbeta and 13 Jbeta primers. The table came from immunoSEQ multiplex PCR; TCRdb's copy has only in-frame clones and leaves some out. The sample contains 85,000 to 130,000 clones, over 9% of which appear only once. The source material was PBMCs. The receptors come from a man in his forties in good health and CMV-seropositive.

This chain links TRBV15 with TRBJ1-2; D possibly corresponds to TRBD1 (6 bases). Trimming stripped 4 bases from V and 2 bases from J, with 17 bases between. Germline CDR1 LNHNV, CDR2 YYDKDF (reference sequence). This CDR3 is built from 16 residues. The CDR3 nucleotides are TGTGCCACCAGCAAGAGGGGGGGGCCGGAAAACTATGGCTACACCTTC. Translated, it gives CATSKRGGPENYGYTF.

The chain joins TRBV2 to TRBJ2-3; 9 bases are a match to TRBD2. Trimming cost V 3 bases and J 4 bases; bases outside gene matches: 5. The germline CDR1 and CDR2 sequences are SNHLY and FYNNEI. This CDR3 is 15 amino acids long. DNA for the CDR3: TGTGCCAGCAGTGATTTGCGGGAGGGCCCAGATACGCAGTATTTT. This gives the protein CASSDLREGPDTQYF.

The CDR3 bases are TGTGCCAGCTTCCGGGACAGGGGGCGGAATGAGCAGTTCTTC. Amino acid sequence: CASFRDRGRNEQFF. The V gene is TRBV6-1, the J gene TRBJ2-1; 12 bases are shared with TRBD1. The CDR3 length is 14 residues. V shed 8 bases and J 7 bases; nucleotides not matched to a gene: 6. CDR1 is MNHNS and CDR2 is SASEGT in the germline V gene.

The CDR3 loop is CTSSPWLASGDTQYF. CDR3 nucleotides: TGCACCAGCAGTCCTTGGCTAGCCTCGGGAGATACGCAGTATTTT. This chain links TRBV1 with TRBJ2-3; whether TRBD2, the table's D call, matches the DNA was not checked. TRBV1 is deemed a pseudogene. The CDR3 sequence is 15 residues long.

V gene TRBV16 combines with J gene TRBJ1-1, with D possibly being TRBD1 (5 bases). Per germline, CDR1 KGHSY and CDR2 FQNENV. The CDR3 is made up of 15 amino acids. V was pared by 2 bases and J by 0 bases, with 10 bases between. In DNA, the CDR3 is TGTGCCAGCAGCCAAGCTTGGGGGGTGAACACTGAAGCTTTCTTT. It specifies CASSQAWGVNTEAFF.

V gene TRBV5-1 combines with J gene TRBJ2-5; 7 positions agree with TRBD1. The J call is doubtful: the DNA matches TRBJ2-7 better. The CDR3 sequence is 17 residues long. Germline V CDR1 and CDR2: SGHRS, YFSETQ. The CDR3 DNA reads TGCGCCAGCAGCCCAACCCCAACAGGGGACATCTCCTACGAGCAGTACTTC. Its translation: CASSPTPTGDISYEQYF.

CDR3 sequence: CASTANGRERPQETQYF. CDR3 DNA: TGTGCCAGTACAGCTAACGGACGGGAGAGACCCCAAGAGACCCAGTACTTC. V and J are TRBV19 and TRBJ2-5; perhaps TRBD2 as D (6 bases). This CDR3 region has 17 residues. V gave up 7 bases and J gave up 1 base, with 22 bases separating them. From germline, CDR1 is LNHDA and CDR2 SQIVND (reference sequence).

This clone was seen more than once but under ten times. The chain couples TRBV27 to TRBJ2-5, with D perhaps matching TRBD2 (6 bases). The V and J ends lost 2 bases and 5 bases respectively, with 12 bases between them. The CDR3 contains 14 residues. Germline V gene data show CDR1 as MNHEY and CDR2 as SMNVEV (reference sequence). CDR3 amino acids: CASSLTRDSETQYF. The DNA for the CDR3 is TGTGCCAGCAGTTTAACCAGGGACTCGGAGACCCAGTACTTC.

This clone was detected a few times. This CDR3 is CASAADRGEDYGYTF. CDR3 sequence (DNA): TGTGCCAGCGCTGCCGACAGGGGGGAGGACTATGGCTACACCTTC. This sequence joins TRBV6-5 and TRBJ1-2, with 9 bases matching TRBD1. The CDR3 totals 15 residues. Germline V gene sequence: CDR1 MNHEY, CDR2 SVGAGI. V lost 8 bases and J lost 3; bases outside the gene matches: 10.

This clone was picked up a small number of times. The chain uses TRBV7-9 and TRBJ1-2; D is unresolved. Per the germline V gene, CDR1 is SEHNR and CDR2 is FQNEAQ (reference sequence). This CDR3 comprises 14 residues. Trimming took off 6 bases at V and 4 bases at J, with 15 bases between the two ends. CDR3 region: CASSLAEGSYGYTF. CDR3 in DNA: TGTGCCAGCAGTCTAGCTGAGGGTTCCTATGGCTACACCTTC.

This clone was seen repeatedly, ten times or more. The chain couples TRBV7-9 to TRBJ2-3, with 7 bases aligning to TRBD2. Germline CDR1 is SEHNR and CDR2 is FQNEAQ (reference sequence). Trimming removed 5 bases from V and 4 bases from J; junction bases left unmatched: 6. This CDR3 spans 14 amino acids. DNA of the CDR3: TGTGCCAGCAGCCCAGCGGGAAGGTCAGATACGCAGTATTTT. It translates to CASSPAGRSDTQYF.

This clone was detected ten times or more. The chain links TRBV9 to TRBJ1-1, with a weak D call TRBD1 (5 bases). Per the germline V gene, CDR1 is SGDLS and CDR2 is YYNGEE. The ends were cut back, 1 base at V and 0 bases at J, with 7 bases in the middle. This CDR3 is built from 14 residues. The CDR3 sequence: CASSVTGMNTEAFF. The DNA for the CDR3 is TGTGCCAGCAGCGTAACAGGTATGAACACTGAAGCTTTCTTT.

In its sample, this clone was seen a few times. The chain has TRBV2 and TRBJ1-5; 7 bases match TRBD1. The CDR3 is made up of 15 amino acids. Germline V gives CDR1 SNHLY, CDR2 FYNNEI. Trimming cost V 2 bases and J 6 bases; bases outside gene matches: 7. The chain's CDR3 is CASSETRQGGQPQHF. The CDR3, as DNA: TGTGCCAGCAGTGAAACCCGCCAGGGGGGTCAGCCCCAGCATTTT.

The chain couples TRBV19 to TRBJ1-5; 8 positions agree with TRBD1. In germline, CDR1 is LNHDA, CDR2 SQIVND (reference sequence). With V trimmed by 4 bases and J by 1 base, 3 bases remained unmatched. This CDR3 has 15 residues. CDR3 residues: CASSKTGESNQPQHF. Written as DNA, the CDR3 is TGTGCCAGTAGTAAGACAGGGGAAAGCAATCAGCCCCAGCATTTT.

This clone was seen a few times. CDR3 loop: CASSVVPAHSSYNEQFF. The CDR3 coding sequence is TGTGCCAGCAGCGTAGTCCCAGCGCATAGCTCCTACAATGAGCAGTTCTTC. The chain employs TRBV9 and TRBJ2-1; D is undetermined. Germline CDR1 SGDLS, CDR2 YYNGEE. Trimming removed 0 bases from V and 0 bases from J, with 13 bases in between. CDR3 length: 17 residues.

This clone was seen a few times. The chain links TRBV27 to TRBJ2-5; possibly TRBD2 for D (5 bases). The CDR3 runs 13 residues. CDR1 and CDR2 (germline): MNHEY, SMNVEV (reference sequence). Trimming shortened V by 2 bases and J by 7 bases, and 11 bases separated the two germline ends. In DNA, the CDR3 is TGTGCCAGCAGTTTAGATACGGGGAGGACCCAGTACTTC. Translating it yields CASSLDTGRTQYF.

CDR3 in amino acids: CASRLGEEDTQYF. In DNA, the CDR3 is TGTGCCAGTAGACTAGGGGAGGAAGATACGCAGTATTTT. This chain links TRBV2 with TRBJ2-3; TRBD2 is a possible D gene (6 bases). The CDR3 consists of 13 residues. Germline CDR1 reads SNHLY; CDR2 reads FYNNEI. The V end was cut by 9 bases, the J end by 5 bases, with 15 bases between.

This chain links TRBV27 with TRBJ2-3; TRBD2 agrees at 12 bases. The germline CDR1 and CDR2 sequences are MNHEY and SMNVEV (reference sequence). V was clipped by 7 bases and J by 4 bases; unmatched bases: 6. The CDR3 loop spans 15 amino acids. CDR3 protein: CASTRLAGVSDTQYF. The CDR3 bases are TGTGCCAGCACTAGACTAGCGGGAGTCTCAGATACGCAGTATTTT.

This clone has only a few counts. The CDR3 spells CASSWREGMNTEAFF. Written as DNA, the CDR3 is TGTGCCAGCAGCTGGAGGGAGGGCATGAACACTGAAGCTTTCTTT. V usage is TRBV7-8 and J usage is TRBJ1-1; D is undetermined. Germline assignment: CDR1 SGHVS and CDR2 FQNEAQ. Deletions cut 4 bases from V and 0 bases from J, with 12 bases between. This CDR3 region has 15 residues.

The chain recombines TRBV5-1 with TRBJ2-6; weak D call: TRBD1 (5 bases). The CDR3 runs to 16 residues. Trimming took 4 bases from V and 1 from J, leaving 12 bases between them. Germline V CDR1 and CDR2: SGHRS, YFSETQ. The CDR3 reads CASSPTGPSGANVLTF. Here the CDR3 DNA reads TGCGCCAGCAGCCCTACAGGTCCGTCTGGGGCCAACGTCCTGACTTTC.

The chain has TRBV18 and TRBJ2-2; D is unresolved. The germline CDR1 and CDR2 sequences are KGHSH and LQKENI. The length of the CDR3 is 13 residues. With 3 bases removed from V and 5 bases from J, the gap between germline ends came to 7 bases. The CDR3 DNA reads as TGTGCCAGCTCACCTCAGGCAACCGGGGAGCTGTTTTTT. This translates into CASSPQATGELFF.

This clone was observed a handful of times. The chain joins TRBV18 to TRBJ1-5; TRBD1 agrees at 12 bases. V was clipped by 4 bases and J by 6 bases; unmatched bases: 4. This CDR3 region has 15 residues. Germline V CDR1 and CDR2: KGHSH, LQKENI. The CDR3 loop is CASSQGTGGTQPQHF. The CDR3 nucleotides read TGTGCCAGCTCACAGGGGACAGGGGGCACTCAGCCCCAGCATTTT.

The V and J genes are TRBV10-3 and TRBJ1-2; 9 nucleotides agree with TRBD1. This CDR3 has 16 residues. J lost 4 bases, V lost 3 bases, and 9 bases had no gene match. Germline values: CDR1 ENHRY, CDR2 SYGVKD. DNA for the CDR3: TGTGCCATCAGTGACGAGGAAACAGGGGGCTTCTATGGCTACACCTTC. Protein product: CAISDEETGGFYGYTF.

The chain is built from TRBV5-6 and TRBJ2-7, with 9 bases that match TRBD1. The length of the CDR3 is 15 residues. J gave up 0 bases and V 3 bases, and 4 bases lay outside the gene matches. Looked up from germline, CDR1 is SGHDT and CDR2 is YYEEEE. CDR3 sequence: CASSWGQGSSYEQYF. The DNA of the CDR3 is TGTGCCAGCAGCTGGGGACAGGGAAGCTCCTACGAGCAGTACTTC.

The CDR3 sequence is CATSRDSFSRGYEQYF. For the CDR3, the DNA is TGTGCCACCAGCAGAGACAGTTTTAGTAGAGGATACGAGCAGTACTTC. The chain joins TRBV15 to TRBJ2-7; unclear D gene. Trimming removed 0 bases from V and 4 bases from J, with 16 bases in between. CDR3 length: 16 residues. Germline assignment: CDR1 LNHNV and CDR2 YYDKDF (reference sequence).

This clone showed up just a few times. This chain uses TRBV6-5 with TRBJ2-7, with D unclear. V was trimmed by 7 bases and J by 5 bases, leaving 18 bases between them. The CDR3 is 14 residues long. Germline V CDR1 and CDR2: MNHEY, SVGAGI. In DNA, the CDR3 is TGTGCCAGCATCCCTACCCTTGGTATGGACGAGCAGTACTTC. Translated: CASIPTLGMDEQYF.

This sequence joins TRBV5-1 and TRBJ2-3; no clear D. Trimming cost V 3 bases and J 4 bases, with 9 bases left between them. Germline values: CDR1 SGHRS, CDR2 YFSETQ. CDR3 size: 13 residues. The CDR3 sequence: CASSSPPADTQYF. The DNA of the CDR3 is TGCGCCAGCAGCTCCCCCCCTGCAGATACGCAGTATTTT.

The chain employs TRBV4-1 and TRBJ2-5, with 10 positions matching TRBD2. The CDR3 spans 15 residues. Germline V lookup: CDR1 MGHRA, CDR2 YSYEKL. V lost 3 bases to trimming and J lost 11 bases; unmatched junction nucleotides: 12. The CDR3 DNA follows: TGCGCCAGCAGCCACTCCGGGACTAGCGATCAAGGGCAGTACTTC. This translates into CASSHSGTSDQGQYF.